This T cell receptor beta chain was found in a study of T cell responses to AZD1222 COVID-19 vaccine. Produced via immunoSEQ multiplex PCR; TCRdb's table is partial and in-frame only. The data contain about 200,000 clones, roughly nine tenths of them seen just once; the ten biggest clones take up under 4%. V was clipped by 4 bases and J by 6 bases; unmatched bases: 5. Germline loops: CDR1 LNHNV, CDR2 YYDKDF (reference sequence). The CDR3 consists of 14 residues. This TCR was sampled from an adult who received the AZD1222 COVID-19 vaccine. Sequencing was performed on peripheral blood, taken 28 days after the second AZD1222 dose. The chain employs TRBV15 and TRBJ2-7, with 11 bases lining up with TRBD2. The CDR3 protein is CATSTGTSGGEQYF. The CDR3 DNA sequence: TGTGCCACCAGCACCGGGACTAGCGGCGGCGAGCAGTACTTC.